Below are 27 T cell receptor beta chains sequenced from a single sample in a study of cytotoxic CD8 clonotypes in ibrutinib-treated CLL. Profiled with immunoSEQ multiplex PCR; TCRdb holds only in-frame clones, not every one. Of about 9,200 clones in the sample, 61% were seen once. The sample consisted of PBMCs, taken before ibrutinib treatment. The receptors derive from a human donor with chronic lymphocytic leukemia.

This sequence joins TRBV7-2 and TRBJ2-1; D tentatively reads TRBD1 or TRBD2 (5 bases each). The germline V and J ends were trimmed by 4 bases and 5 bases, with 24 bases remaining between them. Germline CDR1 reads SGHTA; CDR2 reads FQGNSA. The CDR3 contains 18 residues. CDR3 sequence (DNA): TGTGCCAGCAGCTCCCCGGTTGGAGGACAAGGGGCCAACAATGAGCAGTTCTTC. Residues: CASSSPVGGQGANNEQFF. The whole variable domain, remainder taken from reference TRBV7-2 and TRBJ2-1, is GAGVSQSPSNKVTEKGKDVELRCDPISGHTALYWYRQSLGQGLEFLIYFQGNSAPDKSGLPSDRFSAERTGGSVSTLTIQRTQQEDSAVYLCASSSPVGGQGANNEQFFGPGTRLTVL.

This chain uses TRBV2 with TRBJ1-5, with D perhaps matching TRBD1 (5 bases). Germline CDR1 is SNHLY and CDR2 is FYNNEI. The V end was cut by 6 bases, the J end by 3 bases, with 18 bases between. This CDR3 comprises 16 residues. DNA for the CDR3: TGTGCCAGCAGCTTGCTAGGGCGGGGGTCCAATCAGCCCCAGCATTTT. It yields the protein CASSLLGRGSNQPQHF.

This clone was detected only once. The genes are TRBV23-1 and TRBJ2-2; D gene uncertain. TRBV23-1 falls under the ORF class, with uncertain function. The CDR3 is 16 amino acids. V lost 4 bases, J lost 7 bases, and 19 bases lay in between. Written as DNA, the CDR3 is TGCGCCAGCAGTCCTCTCGTCAGGTGGCCGGACGGGGAGCTGTTTTTT. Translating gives CASSPLVRWPDGELFF.

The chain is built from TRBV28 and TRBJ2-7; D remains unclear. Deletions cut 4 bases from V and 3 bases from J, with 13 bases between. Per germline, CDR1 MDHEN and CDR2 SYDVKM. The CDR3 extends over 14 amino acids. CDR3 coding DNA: TGTGCCAGCAGTTCCGGATCGTTATTCTACGAGCAGTACTTC. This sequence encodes CASSSGSLFYEQYF. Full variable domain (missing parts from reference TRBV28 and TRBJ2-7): DVKVTQSSRYLVKRTGEKVFLECVQDMDHENMFWYRQDPGLGLRLIYFSYDVKMKEKGDIPEGYSVSREKKERFSLILESASTNQTSMYLCASSSGSLFYEQYFGPGTRLTVT.

The DNA for the CDR3 is TGTGCCAGCCTGGGGGACTATAATGAAAAACTGTTTTTT. This gives the protein CASLGDYNEKLFF. This sequence joins TRBV19 and TRBJ1-4, with D tentatively TRBD1 (5 bases). The germline gives CDR1 LNHDA, CDR2 SQIVND (reference sequence). This CDR3 has 13 amino acids. V was trimmed by 9 bases and J by 4 bases, leaving 12 bases between them.

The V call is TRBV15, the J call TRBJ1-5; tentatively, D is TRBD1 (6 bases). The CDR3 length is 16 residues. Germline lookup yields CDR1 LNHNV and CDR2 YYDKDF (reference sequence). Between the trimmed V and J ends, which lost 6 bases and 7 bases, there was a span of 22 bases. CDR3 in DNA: TGTGCCACCAGTCCCCCCATCCTCACAGGGAGCCAGCCCCAGCATTTT. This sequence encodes CATSPPILTGSQPQHF.

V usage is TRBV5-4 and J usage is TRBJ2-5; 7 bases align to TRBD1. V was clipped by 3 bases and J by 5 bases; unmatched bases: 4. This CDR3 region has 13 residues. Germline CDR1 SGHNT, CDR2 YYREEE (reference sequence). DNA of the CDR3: TGTGCCAGCAGCTCTCCCAGGGGGGAGACCCAGTACTTC. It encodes CASSSPRGETQYF.

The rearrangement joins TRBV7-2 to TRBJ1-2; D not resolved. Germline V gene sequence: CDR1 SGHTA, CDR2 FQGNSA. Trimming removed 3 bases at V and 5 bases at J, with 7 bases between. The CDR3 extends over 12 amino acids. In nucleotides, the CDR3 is TGTGCCAGCAGCTTGGACGGTTATGGCTACACCTTC. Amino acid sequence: CASSLDGYGYTF.

This chain's CDR3 is CSAESGGAYNEQFF. The CDR3 DNA is TGCAGCGCCGAGAGCGGGGGGGCCTACAATGAGCAGTTCTTC. The chain joins TRBV29-1 to TRBJ2-1; 10 nucleotides agree with TRBD2. Germline trimming cut 7 bases from V and 2 bases from J; bases unmatched to any gene: 5. This CDR3 is 14 amino acids long. Germline assignment: CDR1 SQVTM and CDR2 ANQGSEA.

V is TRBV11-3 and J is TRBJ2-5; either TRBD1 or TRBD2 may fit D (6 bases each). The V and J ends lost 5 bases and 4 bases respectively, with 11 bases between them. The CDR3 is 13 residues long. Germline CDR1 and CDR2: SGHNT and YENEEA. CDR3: CASSRGTSETQYF. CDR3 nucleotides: TGTGCCAGCAGCCGCGGGACATCAGAGACCCAGTACTTC.

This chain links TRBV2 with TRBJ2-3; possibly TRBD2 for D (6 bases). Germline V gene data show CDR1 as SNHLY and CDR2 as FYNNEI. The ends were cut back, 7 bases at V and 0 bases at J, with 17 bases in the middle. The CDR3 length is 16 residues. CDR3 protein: CASTPRAGSSTDTQYF. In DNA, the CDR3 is TGTGCCAGCACCCCGAGAGCGGGCTCTAGCACAGATACGCAGTATTTT.

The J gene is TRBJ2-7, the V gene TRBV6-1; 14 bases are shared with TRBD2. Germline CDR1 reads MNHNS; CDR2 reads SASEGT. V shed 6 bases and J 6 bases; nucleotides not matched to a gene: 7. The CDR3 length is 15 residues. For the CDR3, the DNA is TGTGCCAGCAGCTGGACTAGCGGGAGGTCCCGCGAGCAGTACTTC. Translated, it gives CASSWTSGRSREQYF.

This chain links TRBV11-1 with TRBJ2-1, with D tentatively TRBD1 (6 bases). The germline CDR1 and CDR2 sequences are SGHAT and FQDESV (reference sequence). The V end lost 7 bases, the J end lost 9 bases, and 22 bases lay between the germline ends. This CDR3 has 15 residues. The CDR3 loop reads CASTLAGTSNTEQFF. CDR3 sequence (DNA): TGTGCCAGCACCCTCGCCGGGACATCAAACACTGAGCAGTTCTTC.

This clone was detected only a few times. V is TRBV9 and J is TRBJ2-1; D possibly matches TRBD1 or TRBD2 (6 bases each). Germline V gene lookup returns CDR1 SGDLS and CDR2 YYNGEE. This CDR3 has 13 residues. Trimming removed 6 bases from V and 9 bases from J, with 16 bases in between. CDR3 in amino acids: CASTIGGTGEQFF. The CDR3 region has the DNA TGTGCCAGCACCATAGGGGGGACTGGTGAGCAGTTCTTC.

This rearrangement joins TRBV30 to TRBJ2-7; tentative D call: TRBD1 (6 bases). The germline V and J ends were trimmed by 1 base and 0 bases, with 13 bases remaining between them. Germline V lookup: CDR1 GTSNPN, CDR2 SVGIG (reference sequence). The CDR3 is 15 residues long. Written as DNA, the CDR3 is TGTGCCTGGAGTGCCGGGACACACCTCTCCTACGAGCAGTACTTC. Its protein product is CAWSAGTHLSYEQYF.

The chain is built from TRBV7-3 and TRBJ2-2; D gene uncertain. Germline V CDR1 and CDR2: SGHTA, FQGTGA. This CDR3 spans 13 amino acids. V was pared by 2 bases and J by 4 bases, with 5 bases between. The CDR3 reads CASSLAATGELFF. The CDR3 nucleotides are TGTGCCAGCAGCTTAGCGGCCACCGGGGAGCTGTTTTTT.

CDR3 sequence: CASSSRPGGYEQYF. Written as DNA, the CDR3 is TGTGCCAGCAGTTCCCGGCCAGGGGGCTACGAGCAGTACTTC. The rearrangement uses TRBV27 and TRBJ2-7; 7 positions match TRBD1. Germline CDR1 reads MNHEY; CDR2 reads SMNVEV (reference sequence). Trimming at V came to 4 bases and at J to 3 bases, leaving 6 bases not matched to a gene. CDR3 length: 14 amino acids.

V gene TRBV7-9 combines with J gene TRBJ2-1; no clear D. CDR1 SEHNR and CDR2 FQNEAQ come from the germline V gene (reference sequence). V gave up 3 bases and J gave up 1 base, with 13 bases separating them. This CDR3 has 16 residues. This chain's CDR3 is CASSFSGSSSYNEQFF. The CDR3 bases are TGTGCCAGCAGCTTCTCCGGTAGCTCGTCCTACAATGAGCAGTTCTTC. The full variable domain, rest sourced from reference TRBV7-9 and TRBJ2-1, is DTGVSQNPRHKITKRGQNVTFRCDPISEHNRLYWYRQTLGQGPEFLTYFQNEAQLEKSRLLSDRFSAERPKGSFSTLEIQRTEQGDSAMYLCASSFSGSSSYNEQFFGPGTRLTVL.

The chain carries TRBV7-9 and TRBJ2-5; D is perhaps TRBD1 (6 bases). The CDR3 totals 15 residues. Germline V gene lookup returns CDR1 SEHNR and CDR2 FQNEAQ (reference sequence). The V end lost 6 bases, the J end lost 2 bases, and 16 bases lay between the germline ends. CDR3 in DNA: TGTGCCAGCAGTTTACCCATCGGACAGCAAGAGACCCAGTACTTC. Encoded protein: CASSLPIGQQETQYF.

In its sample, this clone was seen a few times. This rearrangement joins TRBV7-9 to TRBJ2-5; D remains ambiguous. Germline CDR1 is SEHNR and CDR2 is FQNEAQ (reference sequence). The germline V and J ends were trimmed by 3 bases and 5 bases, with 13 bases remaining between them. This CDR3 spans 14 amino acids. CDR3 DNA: TGTGCCAGCAGCTTGGGCGGTCTTTGGGAGACCCAGTACTTC. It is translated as CASSLGGLWETQYF.

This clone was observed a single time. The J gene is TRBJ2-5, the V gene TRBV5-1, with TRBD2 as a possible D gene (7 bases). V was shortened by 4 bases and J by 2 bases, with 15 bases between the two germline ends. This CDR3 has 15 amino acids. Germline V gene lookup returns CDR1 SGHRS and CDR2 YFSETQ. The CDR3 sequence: CASSAPGGVQETQYF. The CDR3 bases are TGCGCCAGCAGCGCCCCGGGGGGCGTACAAGAGACCCAGTACTTC. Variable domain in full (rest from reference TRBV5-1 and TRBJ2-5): KAGVTQTPRYLIKTRGQQVTLSCSPISGHRSVSWYQQTPGQGLQFLFEYFSETQRNKGNFPGRFSGRQFSNSRSEMNVSTLELGDSALYLCASSAPGGVQETQYFGPGTRLLVL.

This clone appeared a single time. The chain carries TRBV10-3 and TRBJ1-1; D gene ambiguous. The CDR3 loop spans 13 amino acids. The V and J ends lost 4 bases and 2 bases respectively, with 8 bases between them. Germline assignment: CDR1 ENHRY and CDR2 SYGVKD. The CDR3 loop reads CAISGAQNTEAFF. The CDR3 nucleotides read TGTGCCATCAGTGGGGCACAAAACACTGAAGCTTTCTTT.

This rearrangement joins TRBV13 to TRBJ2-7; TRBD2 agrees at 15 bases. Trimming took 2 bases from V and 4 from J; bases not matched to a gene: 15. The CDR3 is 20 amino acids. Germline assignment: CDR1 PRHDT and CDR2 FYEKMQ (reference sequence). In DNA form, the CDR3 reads TGTGCCAGCAGCTTAAAGAGCCGGAAGGGACTAGCGGGGGGCAGATACGAGCAGTACTTC. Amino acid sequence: CASSLKSRKGLAGGRYEQYF.

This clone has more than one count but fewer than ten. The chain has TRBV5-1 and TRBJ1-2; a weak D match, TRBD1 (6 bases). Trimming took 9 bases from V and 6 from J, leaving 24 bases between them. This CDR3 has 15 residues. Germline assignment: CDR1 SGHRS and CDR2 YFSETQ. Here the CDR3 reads CATNVGGTPRDGYTF. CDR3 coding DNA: TGCGCCACAAACGTTGGCGGGACACCCAGGGATGGCTACACCTTC.

CDR3 protein: CASSYRSTRGPETQYF. CDR3 in DNA: TGTGCCAGCAGTTACCGGTCCACCCGCGGGCCAGAGACCCAGTACTTC. The chain is built from TRBV6-5 and TRBJ2-5, with TRBD2 as a possible D gene (5 bases). Trimming took 2 bases from V and 4 from J, leaving 17 bases between them. Germline V CDR1 and CDR2: MNHEY, SVGAGI. The CDR3 contains 16 residues.

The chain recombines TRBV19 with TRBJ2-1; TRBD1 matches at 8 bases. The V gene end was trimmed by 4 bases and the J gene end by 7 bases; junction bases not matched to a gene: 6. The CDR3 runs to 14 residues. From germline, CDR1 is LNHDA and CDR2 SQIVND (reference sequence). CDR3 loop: CASSNSGGGNEQFF. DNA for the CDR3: TGTGCCAGTAGTAATTCAGGGGGCGGGAATGAGCAGTTCTTC.

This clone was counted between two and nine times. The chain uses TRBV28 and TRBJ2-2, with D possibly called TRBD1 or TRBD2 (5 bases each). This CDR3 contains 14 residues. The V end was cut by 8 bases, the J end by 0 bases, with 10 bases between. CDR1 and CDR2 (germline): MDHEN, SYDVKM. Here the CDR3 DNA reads TGTGCCAGCGGGGGTGGGGCGAACACCGGGGAGCTGTTTTTT. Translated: CASGGGANTGELFF.